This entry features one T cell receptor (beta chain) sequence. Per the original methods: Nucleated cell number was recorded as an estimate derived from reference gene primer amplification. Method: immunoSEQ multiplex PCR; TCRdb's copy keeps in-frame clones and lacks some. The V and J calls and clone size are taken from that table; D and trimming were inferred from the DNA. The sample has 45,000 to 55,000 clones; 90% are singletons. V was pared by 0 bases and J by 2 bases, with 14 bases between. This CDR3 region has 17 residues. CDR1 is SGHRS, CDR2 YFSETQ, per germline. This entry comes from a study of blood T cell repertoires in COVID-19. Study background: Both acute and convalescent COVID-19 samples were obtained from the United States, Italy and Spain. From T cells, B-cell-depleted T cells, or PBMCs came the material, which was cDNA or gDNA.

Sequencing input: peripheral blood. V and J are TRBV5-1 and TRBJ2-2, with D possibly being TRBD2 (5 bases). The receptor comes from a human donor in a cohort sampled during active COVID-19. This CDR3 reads CASSLGSLSANTGELFF. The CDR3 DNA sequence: TGCGCCAGCAGCTTGGGGTCGCTTAGCGCAAACACCGGGGAGCTGTTTTTT. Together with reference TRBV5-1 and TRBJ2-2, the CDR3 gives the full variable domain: KAGVTQTPRYLIKTRGQQVTLSCSPISGHRSVSWYQQTPGQGLQFLFEYFSETQRNKGNFPGRFSGRQFSNSRSEMNVSTLELGDSALYLCASSLGSLSANTGELFFGEGSRLTVL.